The 18 T cell receptor beta chains presented below share a single source sample, sequenced in a study of cytomegalovirus exposure and HLA in healthy donors. Measured with immunoSEQ multiplex PCR; TCRdb has only the in-frame clones, and not every one. The sample lists about 120,000 clones, 70% to 90% occurring once. The sequencing input was PBMCs. The source is a woman between 18 and 29 years old in good health and CMV-seropositive.

The chain combines TRBV19 with TRBJ1-5, with TRBD1 matching 7 bases. In germline, CDR1 is LNHDA, CDR2 SQIVND (reference sequence). The CDR3 totals 16 residues. J lost 7 bases, V lost 6 bases, and 15 bases had no gene match. The chain's CDR3 is CASRTSGQPQVQPQHF. CDR3 DNA sequence: TGTGCCAGTAGGACATCGGGACAGCCGCAAGTACAGCCCCAGCATTTT.

This chain links TRBV7-3 with TRBJ2-3; D gene unclear. V was pared by 5 bases and J by 0 bases, with 6 bases between. The V gene's germline CDR1 is SGHTA and CDR2 FQGTGA. The CDR3 has 13 amino acids. This chain's CDR3 is CASSPTSTDTQYF. CDR3 nucleotide sequence: TGTGCCAGCAGCCCAACAAGCACAGATACGCAGTATTTT.

This clone was recorded a few times. The rearrangement links TRBV19 to TRBJ1-6; a possible D gene is TRBD1 (5 bases). The CDR3 totals 13 residues. Germline lookup yields CDR1 LNHDA and CDR2 SQIVND (reference sequence). The V end lost 3 bases, the J end lost 9 bases, and 9 bases lay between the germline ends. Here the CDR3 DNA reads TGTGCCAGTAGTATTCGGGGGAGTTCACCCCTCCACTTT. This gives the protein CASSIRGSSPLHF. The whole variable domain, filled in from reference TRBV19 and TRBJ1-6, reads DGGITQSPKYLFRKEGQNVTLSCEQNLNHDAMYWYRQDPGQGLRLIYYSQIVNDFQKGDIAEGYSVSREKKESFPLTVTSAQKNPTAFYLCASSIRGSSPLHFGNGTRLTVT.

The chain links TRBV19 to TRBJ2-3; 7 bases match TRBD1. CDR3 size: 15 residues. From germline, CDR1 is LNHDA and CDR2 SQIVND (reference sequence). Germline trimming cut 5 bases from V and 2 bases from J; bases unmatched to any gene: 7. This CDR3 reads CASSSGQKFTDTQYF. In DNA form, the CDR3 reads TGTGCCAGTAGTTCGGGACAGAAGTTCACAGATACGCAGTATTTT.

The chain is built from TRBV6-1 and TRBJ2-3; no firm D call. The germline V gene encodes CDR1 MNHNS and CDR2 SASEGT. Trimming stripped 4 bases from V and 3 bases from J, with 11 bases between. CDR3 length equals 14 residues. The CDR3 DNA follows: TGTGCCAGCAGTGTGGAGCCCCGGACAGATACGCAGTATTTT. Protein product: CASSVEPRTDTQYF.

This clone came up once. CDR3 sequence (DNA): TGCGCCAGCAGCTTGTCCGGGGGACCGCAGTATTTT. Protein sequence: CASSLSGGPQYF. V is TRBV5-1 and J is TRBJ2-3; possible D gene TRBD2, 6 bases. Per the germline V gene, CDR1 is SGHRS and CDR2 is YFSETQ. This CDR3 region has 12 residues. V was cut by 1 base and J by 10 bases, with 10 bases left in between. Drawing the rest from reference TRBV5-1 and TRBJ2-3, the complete variable domain is KAGVTQTPRYLIKTRGQQVTLSCSPISGHRSVSWYQQTPGQGLQFLFEYFSETQRNKGNFPGRFSGRQFSNSRSEMNVSTLELGDSALYLCASSLSGGPQYFGPGTRLTVL.

This clone came up once. The rearrangement uses TRBV27 and TRBJ2-4; 10 bases are shared with TRBD2. The J segment lost 1 base and the V segment lost 8 bases, leaving 8 bases of the junction unmatched. The CDR3 contains 16 residues. The germline V gene encodes CDR1 MNHEY and CDR2 SMNVEV (reference sequence). The DNA of the CDR3 is TGTGCCAGCCGCTCCCTAGCGGGAGTGGCCAAAAACATTCAGTACTTC. Translated, it gives CASRSLAGVAKNIQYF.

V gene TRBV6-5 combines with J gene TRBJ1-2, with TRBD1 matching over 8 bases. The CDR3 sequence is 14 residues long. Germline V CDR1 and CDR2: MNHEY, SVGAGI. V was clipped by 2 bases and J by 8 bases; unmatched bases: 7. In DNA, the CDR3 is TGTGCCAGCAGTTACCGGACAGGGCACGGGGGCTACACCTTC. Protein product: CASSYRTGHGGYTF.

This rearrangement joins TRBV30 to TRBJ1-1; 7 nucleotides match TRBD1. This CDR3 spans 13 amino acids. CDR1 is GTSNPN and CDR2 is SVGIG in the germline V gene (reference sequence). The trim removed 4 bases at V and 4 bases at J, leaving 6 bases unmatched. CDR3 sequence: CAWKNRGATEAFF. CDR3 nucleotide sequence: TGTGCCTGGAAAAACAGGGGTGCCACTGAAGCTTTCTTT.

The chain joins TRBV6-6 to TRBJ1-2; D is unclear. Germline V CDR1 and CDR2: MNHNY, SVGAGI (reference sequence). The V end lost 6 bases, the J end lost 4 bases, and 15 bases lay between the germline ends. This CDR3 contains 14 residues. The CDR3 sequence is CASSHHERVYGYTF. The DNA for the CDR3 is TGTGCCAGCAGCCATCACGAGAGGGTCTATGGCTACACCTTC.

This chain joins TRBV5-1 and TRBJ2-3; TRBD2 agrees at 14 bases. Germline V gives CDR1 SGHRS, CDR2 YFSETQ. The CDR3 totals 18 residues. V gave up 4 bases and J gave up 6 bases; unmatched junction bases: 13. CDR3 DNA sequence: TGCGCCAGCAGCCGCGCTGGGACTAGCGGGGGTAGTGGGGATACGCAGTATTTT. It is translated as CASSRAGTSGGSGDTQYF.

The chain uses TRBV11-2 and TRBJ2-5, with D perhaps TRBD2 (5 bases). This CDR3 has 14 amino acids. Trimming stripped 5 bases from V and 0 bases from J, with 10 bases between. Germline loops: CDR1 SGHAT, CDR2 FQNNGV. The CDR3 reads CASSGLGDQETQYF. The CDR3 bases are TGTGCCAGCAGCGGGTTGGGAGACCAAGAGACCCAGTACTTC.

The chain joins TRBV11-1 to TRBJ1-1; 11 positions agree with TRBD1. Unmatched junction bases numbered 6, after V lost 6 bases and J lost 3 bases. Germline CDR1 reads SGHAT; CDR2 reads FQDESV (reference sequence). The CDR3 length is 15 residues. The CDR3: CASSRTGGWDTEAFF. CDR3 in DNA: TGTGCCAGCAGTCGGACAGGGGGCTGGGACACTGAAGCTTTCTTT.

The chain links TRBV7-9 to TRBJ1-5; unclear D gene. This CDR3 is built from 16 residues. The germline V and J ends were trimmed by 3 bases and 3 bases, with 15 bases remaining between them. CDR1 is SEHNR and CDR2 is FQNEAQ in the germline V gene (reference sequence). The CDR3 coding sequence is TGTGCCAGCAGCTTGGGCACCGGACTAGACAATCAGCCCCAGCATTTT. Its translation: CASSLGTGLDNQPQHF.

The chain joins TRBV11-2 to TRBJ2-1; D perhaps matches TRBD2 (5 bases). This CDR3 has 15 residues. Germline-derived CDR1 and CDR2 are SGHAT and FQNNGV. The V end lost 5 bases, the J end lost 9 bases, and 20 bases lay between the germline ends. CDR3 region: CASSLTTGVTGEQFF. The CDR3 DNA is TGTGCCAGCAGCCTCACCACCGGGGTTACGGGTGAGCAGTTCTTC.

This clone was counted at least ten times. The gene calls are TRBV6-6 and TRBJ1-2, with 7 bases identical to TRBD1. The CDR3 extends over 15 amino acids. V was pared by 5 bases and J by 5 bases, with 11 bases of the junction left unmatched. Germline CDR1 and CDR2: MNHNY and SVGAGI (reference sequence). The CDR3 coding sequence is TGTGCCAGCAGTAGCGCGACCGGGACAGTATATGGCTACACCTTC. It encodes CASSSATGTVYGYTF.

This chain uses TRBV6-1 with TRBJ2-7, with 9 bases that match TRBD2. The CDR3 has 16 residues. With 0 bases clipped from V and 2 bases from J, the junction kept 5 bases outside the gene matches. Germline CDR1 is MNHNS and CDR2 is SASEGT. The chain's CDR3 is CASSEARLAGTYEQYF. The CDR3 DNA reads TGTGCCAGCAGTGAAGCGAGGCTAGCGGGGACCTACGAGCAGTACTTC.

This clone was recorded once. The chain is built from TRBV13 and TRBJ2-5, with 8 bases aligning to TRBD2. V was pared by 5 bases and J by 5 bases, with 4 bases of the junction left unmatched. The CDR3 is 13 residues long. Germline lookup yields CDR1 PRHDT and CDR2 FYEKMQ (reference sequence). This CDR3 reads CASSLLAGETQYF. In DNA, the CDR3 is TGTGCCAGCAGCCTCCTAGCGGGCGAGACCCAGTACTTC.